This T cell receptor (beta chain) was found in a study of blood T cell repertoires in COVID-19. Whole-study context: Samples came from the United States, Italy and Spain, spanning acute and convalescent COVID-19. T cells, B-cell-depleted T cells, or PBMCs supplied cDNA or gDNA.

Sequencing used immunoSEQ multiplex PCR; TCRdb keeps in-frame clones, though not all of them. This table has roughly 250,000 clones, approximately 83% appearing once. The CDR3 has 13 residues. Germline CDR1 is MNHEY and CDR2 is SMNVEV (reference sequence). V gave up 6 bases and J gave up 1 base, with 9 bases separating them. Enrolled through a virtual design, the participants were between about 18 and 100 years of age and came from 24 US areas. Donors were grouped by their self-reported clinical history. The chain couples TRBV27 to TRBJ1-1, with TRBD1 as a possible D gene (5 bases). The receptor was isolated from a middle-aged woman with acute COVID-19. The sample taken for sequencing was PBMCs or T cells enriched from blood (not recorded which). The CDR3 DNA reads as TGTGCCAGCAGAGGAACAGGGAACACTGAAGCTTTCTTT. Translating it yields CASRGTGNTEAFF.